This T cell receptor beta chain was retrieved from a study of cytomegalovirus exposure and HLA in healthy donors listed by TCRdb under 2017. General notes on the study: According to an earlier analysis of around 600 of the donors, about 179 million T cells yielded 90 million to 140 million unique TCR beta sequences and 250 to 350 Gb of sequence data. Typing coverage differed by locus: A, B, C, DRB1 and DQB1 were typed in roughly 629-630 donors, DQA1 in 522, DPA1 in some 610, and DPB1 in 472. The aim of the study was to test whether cataloging public T cell receptors could identify signatures of past pathogen exposure. An early release that covered roughly 600 HLA-typed donors contained approximately 290 gigabases of sequencing data and about 93 million unique TCR sequences. Genome-wide SNP genotypes for about 55% of the roughly 670 donors were used in a later genetic analysis, which treated that subset as a discovery cohort. Both class I and class II loci were covered by HLA typing, at four-digit resolution. To decide whether each TCR beta V gene segment behaved as functional or pseudogenic, an earlier analysis of some 600 of the donors relied on high-throughput TCR beta sequencing. A separate validation cohort of over 95 different subjects was used in addition to the roughly 640-subject first cohort. The T cell repertoires of several hundred subjects were profiled by immunosequencing and related to cytomegalovirus serostatus. Roughly five DR-DQ haplotypes were handled as single units for association and clustering because linkage in the cohort was strong. Rather than using new phenotypic data, the later analysis identified candidate immune exposures from TCR beta sequences and from how often those sequences occurred across donors. Donor age, sex, ethnicity and CMV serostatus were compiled alongside the repertoire data. Every discovery cohort repertoire had been produced on one sequencing platform. Of the 398 genotyped donors, around 81% fell in the genetic ancestry cluster associated with self-reported Caucasian donors. The study combined high-throughput TCR immunosequencing, statistical association of individual TCRs with disease status, and machine learning to predict cytomegalovirus infection status. Among 398 genotyped donors of the cohort, an average of roughly 240,000 unique TCR beta nucleotide sequences were sequenced per donor, roughly 20% of them non-productive. A later analysis re-analyzed previously published TCR beta repertoires from 666 donors and added high-resolution HLA genotyping to study TCR occurrence patterns. The paper as a whole reports these results and caveats: Linkage disequilibrium might explain the correlated functional status among segregating V segments, but an unknown experimental factor could not be excluded. A later analysis associated about 16,000 TCR beta sequences with specific HLA alleles at a false discovery rate of 0.05. Because HLA typing was unavailable for some donors at each locus, only the typed subset was used in association tests. A later analysis reported that several top co-occurrence clusters appeared linked to parvovirus B19, influenza, CMV and Epstein-Barr virus. In a later analysis, most CMV-associated TCR beta chains were found to appear HLA-restricted, with HLA associations seemingly driven largely by CMV exposure. In the study, some 180 TCR beta chains were listed as associated with cytomegalovirus. Across donors, most TCR sequences were observed very rarely, whereas some public TCRs were present in many individuals. The presence/absence analyses assumed that sequencing depth was roughly uniform across donors, and that assumption may not be true. An association between a missense DCLRE1C variant and V-gene and J-gene trimming of TCR beta chains was found in a later genetic analysis and replicated in an independent cohort. An earlier analysis of some 590 of the donors showed that most TCR beta V segments appeared in productive rearrangements either about 87% or about 30% of the time, which broadly matched IMGT annotations. Some IMGT-functional V segments, including TRBV6-2 and TRBV6-3, could not be distinguished by the 87-base-pair reads and were therefore excluded. When HLA alleles, especially DR and DQ, strongly co-occurred, TCR associations were difficult to assign to individual alleles. A further reported finding was that TCR beta sequences accurately predicted the HLA-A and HLA-B alleles for most subjects in the first cohort. A later genetic analysis reported fewer N-insertions in productive TCRs among donors in an Asian-associated ancestry cluster than the roughly 720-donor mean. A later analysis found that HLA-associated TCR beta chains were more clonally expanded and had lower generation probabilities than equally common non-associated chains. The earlier analysis of almost 600 of the donors excluded approximately 17 rarely observed V segments, including chromosome 9 orphons, because counts were too low. This cohort had only TCR beta chains sequenced, and the lack of alpha or paired-chain data limited which features could be detected. In vitro tests confirmed that a few of the cytomegalovirus-associated TCR beta chains recognize cytomegalovirus antigens. Cytomegalovirus status was reported to be diagnosed by the classifier with high specificity and sensitivity in both the original and validation cohorts. In a later analysis, TCR association rates were found to vary across HLA loci, with the most associated TCRs seen for DRB1 alleles and the fewest for HLA-C alleles. For the cohort, immune exposure information was limited to CMV serostatus. The authors suggested that the approach could potentially be extended to other disease states and immunological phenotypes. A cluster of highly shared sequence variants was judged likely to represent a technical artifact of the sequencing pipeline.

The cohort comprised 710 or so healthy bone marrow donors. Cohort members were all nominally healthy when sampled, although unrecorded immune exposures were likely present. The donor tested CMV seronegative and was one of the 352 seronegative cohort members. A peripheral blood sample was provided by each donor, and peripheral blood mononuclear cells were used for TCR beta sequencing. The Qiagen DNeasy Blood Extraction Kit was used to extract genomic DNA from the blood cell samples. The method was the immunoSEQ multiplex PCR assay. For the multiplex PCR, a mixture combining 60 forward primers for TCR Vbeta segments and 13 reverse primers for TCR Jbeta segments was used. The CDR3 region of rearranged TCR beta genes was amplified from genomic DNA by a multiplex PCR assay. Amplified TCR beta libraries were sequenced as 87-base-pair reads on the Illumina HiSeq System. Regarding the original processing steps: A later analysis tallied around 87 million unique TCR beta chains across the 666 repertoires, and about 10 million of those chains were shared by two or more donors. Raw reads were error-corrected and collapsed into unique sequences by a nearest-neighbor algorithm in which closely related sequences were merged to remove PCR and sequencing errors. To assign V, D and J gene segments, CDR3 sequences were aligned to IMGT reference sequences. For a sequence to be retained, a match of at least six nucleotides to both a V gene segment and a J gene segment was required. Rearrangements were called productive when the CDR3 lacked stop codons and stayed in frame with V and J; all others were non-productive. Following IMGT convention, CDR3 was defined as the stretch from the second conserved V-encoded cysteine to the conserved J-encoded phenylalanine. Sequences without an unambiguous match to a single V gene segment were excluded from the earlier analysis of approximately 560 of the donors. In an earlier analysis of 587 of the donors, V segments were called functional above 56.7% productive rearrangements and were called segregating when the between-donor standard deviation exceeded 5%. A statistical classification framework was built for diagnosing cytomegalovirus status from the catalog of TCR beta chain sequences. V and J gene assignment, in a later analysis, came from comparing TCR nucleotide sequences with IMGT/GENE-DB human TR gene sequences. A later analysis assigned CDR3 sequences and most-parsimonious VDJ recombination scenarios with the TCRdist pipeline. A later analysis defined each TCR beta chain by its CDR3 amino acid sequence plus V-gene family, and excluded reads lacking a unique V-gene family. To address suspected cross-contamination and a sequencing artifact, a later analysis removed 550 to 750 highly shared, low-generation-probability nucleotide sequences. In a later analysis, a clonal expansion index was calculated for each public chain from normalized within-repertoire ranks of inferred template counts. Generation probabilities in a later analysis came from a VDJ recombination model fitted to out-of-frame rearrangements, and those results were checked against IGoR. In a later analysis, hypergeometric tests were used to score TCR-TCR, TCR-HLA and TCR-CMV co-occurrence, with a repertoire-size bias correction applied to TCR pairs. A later analysis estimated false discovery rates by permuting HLA or CMV assignments 20 times. A later analysis grouped co-occurring TCRs with DBSCAN, adding TCRdist sequence similarity when clustering within HLA-allele-positive subsets. Repertoires with fewer than 30,000 or more than 120,000 public chains were left out of co-occurrence clustering, as were a handful of repertoires with anomalous nucleotide sharing. TCRdb took over this immuneACCESS table, retaining in-frame rearrangements with V and J assigned. Such tables are incomplete; in checked studies, under half of the missing clones stem from an unresolved V gene, and the remainder is unexplained. D and trimming come from the DNA, and the V and J calls and clone size come from that table. The sample records about 130,000 clones, roughly 80% of which are singletons. The ten largest clones add up to about 1.2% of the sample.

Note on this clone: It has no known antigen specificity. No much larger clonotype is one base removed from it; base qualities were not supplied.

The CDR3 sequence holds 13 residues, the cysteine and phenylalanine included. The read is trimmed to its CDR3 DNA, 39 bases read in frame from base 1. Trimming accounts for 7 bases at V and 1 base at J, while the number of junction bases matched to no gene is 4. Looking up the germline V gene yields CDR1 SGHAT and CDR2 FQNNGV. Material: PBMCs. The TCR originated in a female donor in good health and CMV-seronegative. The sequence is built from TRBV11-2 and TRBJ2-7; a stretch of 7 junction bases matches TRBD1. The CDR3 protein: CASTKGQSYEQYF. The DNA sequence reads TGTGCCAGCACCAAGGGACAGTCCTACGAGCAGTACTTC.